A selection of T cell receptor beta chains follows, all from one sample in a study of T-cell reconstitution after alpha-beta-depleted transplantation in children. TCRdb ran MiXCR on the PCR reads and lists one entry per CDR3 protein. The sample records 210,000 or so distinct CDR3 sequences, around 9.6% being singletons. Sequenced here: PBMCs from the stem cell graft donor, sampled from the stem cell graft. These receptors all stem from a human donor who donated a stem cell graft to a child with acute lymphoblastic leukemia. CDR3s include the opening cysteine and the closing phenylalanine or tryptophan. The D gene is left open where the match is weak. The size field is filled for only some rows; it gives once, few, many or a size class.

D,J,size,V,DNA,CDR3
-,TRBJ1-2,-,TRBV15,TGTGCCACCAGCAGCCCTATCGGGACGGAAGACTATGATGGCTACACCTTC,CATSSPIGTEDYDGYTF
TRBD2,TRBJ2-7,many,TRBV4-3,TGCGCCAGCAGCCGGCTAGGGGGACTAGCTTCCGAGCAGTACTTC,CASSRLGGLASEQYF
-,TRBJ2-3,-,TRBV5-1,TGCGCCAGCAGCTTGGCCGGGGGGCTAGCCCCAGATACGCAGTATTTT,CASSLAGGLAPDTQYF
TRBD1,TRBJ2-2,-,TRBV7-9,TGTGCCAGCAGCTTAGGATGGACAGGGGTGAACACCGGGGAGCTGTTTTTT,CASSLGWTGVNTGELFF
-,TRBJ2-5,few,TRBV20-1,TGCAGTGCTAGAGATCTAGGACGTATGGGGGAGACCCAGTACTTC,CSARDLGRMGETQYF
TRBD2,TRBJ2-3,many,TRBV20-1,TGCAGTGCTAGGGGAGCGGGGGGGCGCACAGATACGCAGTATTTT,CSARGAGGRTDTQYF
TRBD1,TRBJ2-7,many,TRBV5-1,TGCGCCAGCAGCGCCGACATACCGGGACAGGCGTTCTACGAGCAGTACTTC,CASSADIPGQAFYEQYF
-,TRBJ1-2,-,TRBV29-1,TGCAGCGTAGAGAGGTTCGTGGGTGGCTACACCTTC,CSVERFVGGYTF
-,TRBJ2-5,few,TRBV5-1,TGCGCCAGCAGCTTGCTAGGGGGAAAGACCCAGTACTTC,CASSLLGGKTQYF
-,TRBJ1-2,few,TRBV27,TGTGCCAGCAGTAGCGACAGGCGATCTAACTATGGCTACACCTTC,CASSSDRRSNYGYTF
TRBD1,TRBJ2-1,-,TRBV5-6,TGTGCCAGCAGCCTCCGGGACAGGGGGCTCAATGAGCAGTTCTTC,CASSLRDRGLNEQFF
-,TRBJ2-2,few,TRBV7-8,TGTGCCAGCAGCTTAAAGGGCAGGGCCGTTTCCGGGGAGCTGTTTTTT,CASSLKGRAVSGELFF
TRBD1,TRBJ1-1,-,TRBV2,TGTGCCAGCAGTGGGTCCCGACAGGGTTCGAACACTGAAGCTTTCTTT,CASSGSRQGSNTEAFF
-,TRBJ1-2,-,TRBV7-2,TGTGCCAGCAGCTTATCTGACGTCAGCTACACCTTC,CASSLSDVSYTF
TRBD1,TRBJ1-4,-,TRBV10-1,TGCGCCAGCAGCGACGACAGGGGGGCGACTAATGAAAAACTGTTTTTT,CASSDDRGATNEKLFF
-,TRBJ1-4,few,TRBV7-9,TGTGCCAGCCTTCGGGTGACAACTAATGAAAAACTGTTTTTT,CASLRVTTNEKLFF
-,TRBJ1-2,-,TRBV12-3/TRBV12-4,TGTGCCAGCAGTTCTAGGGTTGGGGGGACATCTAGGTATGGCTACACCTTC,CASSSRVGGTSRYGYTF
-,TRBJ2-7,-,TRBV7-8,TGTGCCAGCAGCAAAGGTCCCAGCTACGAGCAGTACTTC,CASSKGPSYEQYF
TRBD2,TRBJ2-2,-,TRBV7-3,TGTACCAGCTGTACCGGGACTAGCGGGGGGGCGAGCACCGGGGAGCTGTTTTTT,CTSCTGTSGGASTGELFF
-,TRBJ1-2,many,TRBV5-1,TGCGCCAGCAGCAGGACAGAACCCCATGGCTACACCTTC,CASSRTEPHGYTF
-,TRBJ1-4,few,TRBV5-1,TGCGCCAGCAGCTTGGTGGTTGCAGCCAGCGGCGATGAAAAACTGTTTTTT,CASSLVVAASGDEKLFF
TRBD2,TRBJ2-1,-,TRBV9,TGTGCCAGCAGCCCCTCCTCTAGCGGGGGGATTTTGAATGAGCAGTTCTTC,CASSPSSSGGILNEQFF
-,TRBJ1-1,few,TRBV11-2,TGTGCCAGCAGCTTGATGGAGCACACTGAAGCTTTCTTT,CASSLMEHTEAFF
TRBD2,TRBJ2-2,few,TRBV5-1,TGCGCCAGCTGCATAGGACTAGCGGCGAACACCGGGGAGCTGTTTTTT,CASCIGLAANTGELFF
-,TRBJ1-2,few,TRBV29-1,TGCAGCGCCGGGTCAGAGGTTGTCTATGGCTACACCTTC,CSAGSEVVYGYTF
TRBD1,TRBJ1-5,few,TRBV27,TGTGCCAGCAGTTTTGGACAGGGGGCCTTTCAGCCCCAGCATTTT,CASSFGQGAFQPQHF
-,TRBJ2-3,-,TRBV24-1,TGTGCCACCAGACGAGGGGACACAGATACGCAGTATTTT,CATRRGDTDTQYF
TRBD1,TRBJ2-7,many,TRBV7-2,TGTGCCAGCAGATTGGACAGGACTCAATACGAGCAGTACTTC,CASRLDRTQYEQYF
-,TRBJ2-4,-,TRBV27,TGTGCCAGCAGCTTTTTACCTCTTGGTAGGGCCAAAAACATTCAGTACTTC,CASSFLPLGRAKNIQYF
-,TRBJ2-2,-,TRBV12-3/TRBV12-4,TGTGCGGCCTTCGCCCAGAGGCACACCGGGGAGCTGTTTTTT,CAAFAQRHTGELFF
-,TRBJ1-4,many,TRBV20-1,TGCAGTGCTAGAGAACAGCAGATTAATGAAAAACTGTTTTTT,CSAREQQINEKLFF
TRBD1,TRBJ1-2,many,TRBV6-5,TGTGCCAGCAGTTACGGGACAGATAACTATGGCTACACCTTC,CASSYGTDNYGYTF
TRBD2,TRBJ2-3,few,TRBV6-2/TRBV6-3,TGTGCCAGCAGATCGGGACTAGCGGGGCCCACAGATACGCAGTATTTT,CASRSGLAGPTDTQYF
-,TRBJ1-6,-,TRBV3-1,TGTGCCAGCAGCGATGGACAGTATAATTCACCCCTCCACTTT,CASSDGQYNSPLHF
-,TRBJ1-6,-,TRBV20-1,TGCAGTGCTAGAGATTTAGGGACCTCCTATAATTCACCCCTCCACTTT,CSARDLGTSYNSPLHF
-,TRBJ2-7,few,TRBV15,TGTGCCACCAGCAGAGAGAAGGAGGGGGCGTGGGAGCAGTACTTC,CATSREKEGAWEQYF
-,TRBJ2-7,few,TRBV5-1,TGCGCCAGCAGCTTGGTCGAGGGGGGCCATACCTACGAGCAGTACTTC,CASSLVEGGHTYEQYF
TRBD1,TRBJ2-3,-,TRBV30,TGTGCCTGGAGCATAGGACAGGGGACAGATACGCAGTATTTT,CAWSIGQGTDTQYF
TRBD2,TRBJ2-1,-,TRBV13,TGTGCCAGCAGCTCGCTAGCGGACTCCTACAATGAGCAGTTCTTC,CASSSLADSYNEQFF
-,TRBJ1-2,many,TRBV27,TGTGCCAGCAGTTTGGTTACCGGGGACTATGGCTACACCTTC,CASSLVTGDYGYTF
TRBD1,TRBJ1-2,-,TRBV3-1,TGTGCCAGCAGCCAGGGACAGGGGGTTTATGGCTACACCTTC,CASSQGQGVYGYTF
-,TRBJ1-4,few,TRBV6-1,TGTGCTACCCAAATCGGGGATCGAGAAAAACTGTTTTTT,CATQIGDREKLFF
-,TRBJ1-1,-,TRBV20-1,TGCAGTGCTAGAGATCAGTTAGGGGGATGGGTGAGAGCTTTCTTT,CSARDQLGGWVRAFF
-,TRBJ1-4,many,TRBV6-1,TGTGCCAGCAGTGGAACAGTGAATAATGAAAAACTGTTTTTT,CASSGTVNNEKLFF
-,TRBJ1-4,few,TRBV12-3/TRBV12-4,TGTGCCAGCAGTTTAATCCCAGAAAAACTGTTTTTT,CASSLIPEKLFF
-,TRBJ1-6,few,TRBV7-8,TGTGCCAGCAGCTTAGTTCTAGGGGGGCGGAATTCACCCCTCCACTTT,CASSLVLGGRNSPLHF
-,TRBJ2-1,-,TRBV7-2,TGTGCCAGCAGCTTAGCGCGAGGGAACGAGCAGTTCTTC,CASSLARGNEQFF
TRBD2,TRBJ2-1,many,TRBV20-1,TGCAGTGCTAGAGATAGTGCTAGCGGGGCTTACAATGAGCAGTTCTTC,CSARDSASGAYNEQFF
-,TRBJ2-2,many,TRBV5-8,TGTGCCAGCAGCTTGTTCTCAGTGAACACCGGGGAGCTGTTTTTT,CASSLFSVNTGELFF
TRBD1,TRBJ2-1,few,TRBV12-3/TRBV12-4,TGTGCCAGCAGCCGAATCAGGGGGTTCCCGGACAATGAGCAGTTCTTC,CASSRIRGFPDNEQFF
-,TRBJ1-2,many,TRBV19,TGTGCCAGTAGTACCGTCCTGACAGGATTCTATGGCTACACCTTC,CASSTVLTGFYGYTF
TRBD2,TRBJ2-7,few,TRBV4-1,TGCGCCAGCAGAACCCTCCCGGCGGGGGGTGAGCAGTACTTC,CASRTLPAGGEQYF
-,TRBJ1-2,-,TRBV14,TGTGCCAGCAGCGAGGACGCGGTGTATGGCTACACCTTC,CASSEDAVYGYTF